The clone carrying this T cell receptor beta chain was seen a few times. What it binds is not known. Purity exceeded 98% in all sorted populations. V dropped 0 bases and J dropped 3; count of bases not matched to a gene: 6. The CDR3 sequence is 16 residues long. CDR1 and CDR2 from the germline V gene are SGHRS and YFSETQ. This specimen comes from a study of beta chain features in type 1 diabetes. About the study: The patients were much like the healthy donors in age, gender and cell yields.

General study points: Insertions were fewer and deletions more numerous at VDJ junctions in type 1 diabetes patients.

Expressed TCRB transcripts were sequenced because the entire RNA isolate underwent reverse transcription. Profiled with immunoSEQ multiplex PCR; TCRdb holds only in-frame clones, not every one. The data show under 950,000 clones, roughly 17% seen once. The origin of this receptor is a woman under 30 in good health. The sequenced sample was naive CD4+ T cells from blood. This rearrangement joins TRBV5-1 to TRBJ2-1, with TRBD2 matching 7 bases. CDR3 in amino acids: CASSLDISSGYNEQFF. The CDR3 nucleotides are TGCGCCAGCAGCTTGGATATTTCTAGCGGCTACAATGAGCAGTTCTTC. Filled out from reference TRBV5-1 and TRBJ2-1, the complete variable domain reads KAGVTQTPRYLIKTRGQQVTLSCSPISGHRSVSWYQQTPGQGLQFLFEYFSETQRNKGNFPGRFSGRQFSNSRSEMNVSTLELGDSALYLCASSLDISSGYNEQFFGPGTRLTVL.